This TCR beta chain is from a study of a mutant IDH1 vaccine in newly diagnosed glioma. Across the whole study: Averaging roughly 40 years of age, treated patients were 62.5% male and approximately 40% female. Beforehand, treatment had been radiotherapy, temozolomide, or both; the majority received both.

Indicated time point: baseline, week 1 (first vaccination visit). This sample's treatment: pre-vaccination baseline after standard-of-care therapy. The data were produced by immunoSEQ multiplex PCR, yet TCRdb's version contains in-frame clones alone and is incomplete. The table lists about 59,000 clones, more than 90% of them singletons. V shed 5 bases, J shed 6 bases, and the junction held 12 bases outside the gene matches. Germline V CDR1 and CDR2: SGHTA, FQGNSA. The CDR3 has 16 residues. Note on this clone: Its antigen remains unidentified.

Overall study findings and caveats: Changes to the top peripheral T cell clonotypes appeared unrelated to pseudoprogression. Patients showed vaccine-induced immune responses at a rate of roughly 93%.

This TCR was sampled from a man between 45 and 60 years old with glioma. The material was PBMCs, obtained from a glioma patient treated with radiotherapy, temozolomide or both. The rearrangement joins TRBV7-2 to TRBJ2-3; 9 nucleotides agree with TRBD2. This chain's CDR3 is CASSLKGGGAVDTQYF. CDR3 nucleotides: TGTGCCAGCAGCCTTAAGGGCGGGGGGGCTGTGGATACGCAGTATTTT.